This TCR beta chain was found in a study of cytomegalovirus exposure and HLA in healthy donors. General study points: Some TCR beta chains (164 of them) were listed as cytomegalovirus-associated. As was reported, the HLA-A and HLA-B alleles of most subjects were accurately predicted from TCR beta sequences. In a later analysis, compared with equally common non-associated chains, HLA-associated beta chains were more expanded.

Comment on this clone: Its antigen is undetermined.

The PCR contained 60 Vbeta and 13 Jbeta primers. In the authors' workflow: There were tens of millions of unique TCR beta chains by a later count, and about 11 million of them were shared. Profiling relied on immunoSEQ multiplex PCR, and the TCRdb table lists in-frame clones only, not all of them. That table gives V, J and clone size, and the DNA gave D and trimming. The sample shows 170,000 or so clones, roughly 80% of them seen only once. The TCR sequence derives from a man aged 18 to 29 in good health and CMV-seronegative. The sample was PBMCs.

This chain's CDR3 is CASSWAGQGNTEAFF. In nucleotides, the CDR3 is TGCGCCAGCAGCTGGGCGGGGCAGGGGAACACTGAAGCTTTCTTT. This sequence joins TRBV5-1 and TRBJ1-1, with D possibly being TRBD1 (5 bases). This CDR3 spans 15 amino acids. The V gene's germline CDR1 is SGHRS and CDR2 YFSETQ. V was pared by 3 bases and J by 1 base, with 13 bases between.